This entry describes one T cell receptor (beta chain). Antigen unknown. The record originates from a study of cytomegalovirus exposure and HLA in healthy donors. Study-level information: Clustering assigned over 70% of the roughly 380 genotyped donors to the Caucasian-associated ancestry cluster.

The primer mix had 60 Vbeta and 13 Jbeta primers. Data came from immunoSEQ multiplex PCR; TCRdb stores just in-frame clones and leaves some out. Among under 250,000 clones listed, over 75% were seen once. Study-wide points: A link between a missense DCLRE1C variant and TCR beta V- and J-gene trimming emerged from a later analysis.

Sequences were obtained from PBMCs. The clonotype comes from a male donor in good health and CMV-seronegative.

The CDR3 DNA reads TGCGCCAGCAGCTTACCGAGCTCCTACGAGCAGTACTTC. This codes for CASSLPSSYEQYF. V usage is TRBV5-1 and J usage is TRBJ2-7; no firm D call. The length of the CDR3 is 13 residues. V lost 2 bases to trimming and J lost 0 bases, with 6 bases between them. CDR1 and CDR2 from the germline V gene are SGHRS and YFSETQ.